This TCR beta chain appears in the sequencing data of a study of human T cells and chemical hapten exposure (dated by TCRdb to the early 2020s). The study in broad terms: For sensitization, 2% DPC in acetone was applied to a 2 cm by 2 cm area of upper inner arm skin. Patients additionally received weekly therapeutic DPC doses to the scalp throughout the roughly 24-week study period. Patch testing was done on the upper back using Finn chambers containing 0.01% DPC, and results were scored after 6 days according to International Contact Dermatitis Research Group standards. The patient cohort, mostly female, included alopecia areata with under or over 50% scalp involvement, alopecia totalis and alopecia universalis. Libraries were pooled for sequencing, and per-sample TCR yields varied mainly because of small differences in library volumes within the pool. The study tracked peripheral blood TCR repertoire changes in vivo during primary and secondary sensitization to the hapten diphenylcyclopropenone (DPC) in alopecia patients. Blood was sampled from patients pre-sensitization (week 0) and at 2, 6 and about 24 weeks after DPC sensitization. For TCR sequencing, blood came from approximately 29 alopecia patients at anywhere from one to four time points (pre-sensitization, 2, 6 and 24 weeks).

Points the paper makes about the study in general: Patch test score correlated positively with the number of PT1 expanded TCRs, reaching significance at thresholds 8, 16 and 32 but not at 4. Because every patient had alopecia, a presumed autoimmune disease, the patients' immune response might differ from that of healthy individuals. After repeated subsampling, the strength of the expansion versus patch-test correlation and the threshold at which it became significant changed. Significantly more large CDR3 similarity clusters were formed by expanded TCRs than by pre-sensitization or healthy control sets, consistent with antigen-driven responses. DPC sensitization did not change the number of TCRs with a frequency above 1 in 1000, and there was no evidence of changes in global repertoire structure.

The method was RACE. The sequencer listed for this sample is NextSeq 500. During library preparation, unique molecular identifiers were attached to individual cDNA molecules so that TCRs could be counted in a quantitative, reproducible way. From each blood RNA sample, both TCR alpha and TCR beta chains were sequenced. The source study handled its data this way. A median of roughly 100,000 TCRs per sample was observed, with a range of about 23,224 to 690,600. V, J and CDR3 annotation of the TCR reads was performed with the Decombinator software suite. For PS versus PT1 abundance plots, all samples were subsampled to the same number of TCRs (28,000). TCRs were defined as expanded if absent before sensitization and observed at least eight times at the 2-week time point. TCRdb applied fastp at Q25 and MiXCR to the public reads, then kept only in-frame beta chains. Each entry merges the rows of one CDR3 protein and shows their most common DNA and genes. These V and J calls rely on TCRdb rather than the paper's analysis. Present in this sample are roughly 130,000 distinct CDR3 sequences, about 11% of which were seen just once. Of the sample, around 2.4% falls within the top ten clones.

Compared with germline, V lacks 3 bases and J lacks 6 bases; bases without a gene match: 9. From cysteine to phenylalanine, the CDR3 is 16 amino acids long. The sequence is cut down to CDR3 DNA, 48 bases in frame from base 1. Reading the germline V gene gives CDR1 LGHNT and CDR2 FRNRAP. This clonotype was seen only a few times. This clone's antigen is unknown. Per-nucleotide qualities are absent, and no much larger clonotype sits a single base away. In light of the paper, this sample's time point label describes: patch test 3, about 24 weeks after DPC sensitization. The treatment or condition label for this specimen denotes: therapeutic diphenylcyclopropenone sensitization with weekly scalp DPC. Blood at each patch-test visit was drawn before the patch test was applied. Patients were considered eligible if aged 18 to 70, diagnosed with alopecia and deemed suitable for DPC therapy, and patients were excluded if pregnant. Unfractionated whole blood was collected in Tempus Blood RNA tubes, and total RNA was extracted from that blood.

Here the sequenced sample was whole blood, taken in connection with sensitization to the hapten diphenylcyclopropenone (DPC). This TCR came from a woman aged 45-59 years with alopecia areata. Some clones in this sample may be carry-over from other donors' samples. The receptor chain draws on TRBV12-5 and TRBJ2-1, with 9 bases matching TRBD2. The nucleotide sequence is TGTGCTAGTGGTTTAGTAGCGGGAGCCGTCATCAATGAGCAGTTCTTC. Its coded protein is CASGLVAGAVINEQFF.